The T cell receptor beta chain under discussion was sequenced for a study of human T cells and chemical hapten exposure. Overall study results and limits: DPC sensitization did not alter TCRs above 1 in 1000 frequency.

TCRdb called the RACE reads again in MiXCR, with one record for every CDR3 protein. Altogether about 130,000 distinct CDR3 sequences are present, around 8.2% being singletons, with the ten largest covering roughly 1.6%. This clonotype showed up just a few times. Its antigen is as yet unknown. Time point: healthy volunteer bleed at 2 weeks. Before extraction, the whole blood was not fractionated, and total RNA was taken from it. This CDR3 is 15 amino acids long. With 0 bases clipped from V and 4 bases from J, the junction kept 1 base outside the gene matches. Per the germline V gene, CDR1 is SGDLS and CDR2 is YYNGEE.

The source of this sequence is a male donor in good health. Some clones in this sample may be carry-over from other donors' samples. The chain combines TRBV9 with TRBJ2-1; TRBD1 agrees at 10 bases. The sequencing input was whole blood. CDR3 sequence: CASSVEDRGYNEQFF. CDR3 nucleotide sequence: TGTGCCAGCAGCGTAGAGGACAGGGGGTACAATGAGCAGTTCTTC.